The clone carrying this TCR beta chain was seen repeatedly, ten times or more. V was cut by 5 bases and J by 3 bases, with 18 bases left in between. CDR1 and CDR2 from the germline V gene are SGHRS and YFSETQ. The CDR3 has 16 amino acids. This entry belongs to a study of T-cell reconstitution after alpha-beta-depleted transplantation in children. Unique molecular identifiers tagged the TCRbeta library. TCRdb processed the PCR reads anew with MiXCR; each CDR3 protein has one entry. The sample records 700,000 or so distinct CDR3 sequences, around 13% being singletons. The source material was PBMCs, sampled before TCRalphabeta/CD19-depleted stem cell transplant. The TCR originated in a girl aged 2 to 10 with congenital amegakaryocytic thrombocytopenia, due to receive a stem cell transplant. V and J are TRBV5-1 and TRBJ2-1; D may correspond to TRBD1 or TRBD2 (5 bases each). CDR3 in amino acids: CASSYSGTEIYNEQFF. Here the CDR3 DNA reads TGCGCCAGCAGTTATTCCGGGACGGAGATCTACAATGAGCAGTTCTTC.